This T cell receptor beta chain was sequenced during a study of radiation and T cells in renal cell carcinoma (dated by TCRdb to the early 2020s). Background on the whole study: Samples came from a clinical trial, in which primary renal cell carcinomas received 15 Gy stereotactic body radiation therapy followed by nephrectomy 4 weeks later. A total of roughly 4 million unique CDR3 nucleotide sequences, encoding roughly 2.7 million unique CDR3 amino acid sequences, were found across all 50 or so samples. In total, about 51 samples underwent TCR beta sequencing: 25 or so tumors plus 27 peripheral blood samples.

Of note for this clone: Its antigen is currently not known. Base qualities are not at hand, and no much larger clone is one base apart.

Here is what the overall study found, with its caveats: Because the trial had a single-armed design, the trial could not examine how radiation dose or scheduling affected the TCR repertoire. Blood repertoire dynamics were not followed beyond 4 weeks after treatment. An increase in top tumor clonotypes in blood was observed from baseline to 2 weeks post-radiation, followed by contraction by 4 weeks, which was taken to suggest transient expansion of tumor-resident clones. Because pretreatment tumor biopsies were not available, the study could not determine whether clonotypes were already present within the tumor at baseline.

CDR1 and CDR2, looked up from the germline V gene, are MGHRA and YSYEKL. Here V drops 4 bases and J drops 8 bases, and the junction holds 7 bases not matched to any gene. The CDR3 spans 13 residues, from the cysteine through the phenylalanine. Just CDR3 DNA is preserved here, 39 bases in frame from base 1. The time point label of this sample denotes: baseline pretreatment blood. Explained via the paper, the treatment or condition label denotes: 15 Gy SBRT to primary tumor, nephrectomy 4 weeks later. Serial peripheral blood from radiation-treated patients was sampled at baseline, 2 weeks and 4 weeks after SBRT to track tumor-enriched clonotypes. Renal cell carcinoma with clear cell pathology was present in all patients. Genomic DNA for TCR sequencing was prepared using the QIAamp DNA Blood Mini Kit (Qiagen). Only samples passing all quality control checks were included in the analyses. Following the manufacturer's recommendations, the immunoSEQ kit was used to generate TCR beta libraries from genomic DNA. To prepare the libraries, a first multiplex PCR with proprietary primers was run, followed by a second PCR that added unique barcodes, and a bead cleanup was done after each round. A positive control reaction and a negative control reaction, both provided in the kit, were run with every batch of samples. The final libraries were assessed on an Agilent 4200 TapeStation D1000 ScreenTape, pooled by volume, and quantified by qPCR. Sequencing was performed on an Illumina NextSeq500 using a MidOutput 150-cycle cartridge, with 156 Read1 cycles, 15 Index1 cycles, and the kit custom primers. The pooled library was loaded at roughly 1 pM with about 20% PhiX control spiked in. In the authors' own workflow: Vendor-processed data were analyzed in R, with a clonotype defined as all T cells sharing the same CDR3 nucleotide sequence. In the clone abundance analyses, frequencies in each sample were normalized to that sample's 10,000 most abundant clones. Before analysis, public T cell clones were removed, and these numbered fewer than six per sample on average. An abundance difference of at least 32-fold between compartments was the criterion for calling clonotypes tumor-enriched or baseline blood-enriched. Clonotypes expanded or contracted between blood time points were identified with a beta-binomial differential abundance model. The Baroni-Urbani and Buser coefficient was used to measure tumor-blood repertoire similarity, and groups were compared with two-tailed Wilcoxon tests in R. Here the immuneACCESS table is served through TCRdb, limited to in-frame sequences with V and J called. Missing clones are a known gap in these copies; in checked studies unresolved V genes cover under half, and the rest lacks a known reason. The DNA was the basis for D and trimming; V, J and clone size are from that table. This sample comprises roughly 130,000 clones, about 88% of them detected only once. The ten biggest clones cover more than 10% of the sample.

The receptor comes from a woman between 45 and 65 years old with renal cell carcinoma. Sequencing was performed on blood, taken from a patient whose treatment included radiotherapy and nephrectomy. The receptor chain draws on TRBV4-1 and TRBJ1-1; 7 bases in the junction line up with TRBD1. The CDR3 is CASSRTGVGEAFF. At the DNA level, the sequence is TGCGCCAGCAGCCGTACAGGGGTTGGCGAAGCTTTCTTT.